This TCR beta chain was sequenced in a study of T cells in Graves' hyperthyroidism and ophthalmopathy. Points from the study as a whole: The majority of expanded thyroid clonotypes above 0.001 also appeared in blood.

The source material, RNA transcripts, was used to amplify TCR beta CDR3 regions. Initially, a first-round RT-PCR of the TCR CDR3 employed the HTBI primer set. One entry per CDR3 protein, called by TCRdb with MiXCR from the multiplex PCR reads. The table lists 390,000 or so distinct CDR3 sequences, about 14% of them singletons. In its sample, this clonotype was seen many times. The antigen is not known. The germline V gene encodes CDR1 SGHVS and CDR2 FQNEAQ. The ends were cut back, 1 base at V and 4 bases at J, with 10 bases in the middle. CDR3 size: 15 residues. This chain joins TRBV7-8 and TRBJ1-4; D remains ambiguous. The TCR sequence derives from a man in his late teens or twenties with Graves' ophthalmopathy. Sequences were obtained from blood. DNA for the CDR3: TGTGCCAGCAGCTTAGACCCTATCCATAATGAAAAACTGTTTTTT. It specifies CASSLDPIHNEKLFF.